The 32 T cell receptor beta chains presented below share a single source sample, sequenced in a study of shared clonotypes between healthy human individuals. Positively selected for CCR7, the CD45RO-negative cells used as naive CD8 cells excluded terminally differentiated effector memory CD45RA+ cells. The method was immunoSEQ multiplex PCR; TCRdb's version includes in-frame clones alone and lacks a portion of them. The sample holds millions of clones, less than 95% seen once. Sequencing was carried out using naive CD8+ T cells sorted from blood. The receptors were gathered from a man between 18 and 29 years old in good health.

V is TRBV5-1 and J is TRBJ1-1; 10 nucleotides match TRBD1. Unmatched junction bases numbered 4, after V lost 3 bases and J lost 5 bases. Germline V gene sequence: CDR1 SGHRS, CDR2 YFSETQ. The CDR3 has 14 amino acids. CDR3 loop: CASSSDRGKTEAFF. CDR3 in DNA: TGCGCCAGCAGCTCGGACAGGGGGAAAACTGAAGCTTTCTTT. Drawing the rest from reference TRBV5-1 and TRBJ1-1, the complete variable domain is KAGVTQTPRYLIKTRGQQVTLSCSPISGHRSVSWYQQTPGQGLQFLFEYFSETQRNKGNFPGRFSGRQFSNSRSEMNVSTLELGDSALYLCASSSDRGKTEAFFGQGTRLTVV.

The chain joins TRBV13 to TRBJ2-1; 8 bases map to TRBD1. V trimming: 5 bases; J trimming: 5 bases; junction bases outside the gene matches: 5. Germline V gene sequence: CDR1 PRHDT, CDR2 FYEKMQ (reference sequence). CDR3 length equals 14 residues. CDR3 protein: CASSPGQAHNEQFF. CDR3 DNA sequence: TGTGCCAGCAGCCCGGGACAGGCCCACAATGAGCAGTTCTTC.

The rearrangement links TRBV5-6 to TRBJ2-1; tentatively, D is TRBD1 or TRBD2 (5 bases each). The CDR3 runs to 15 residues. CDR1 and CDR2 (germline): SGHDT, YYEEEE. Deletions cut 4 bases from V and 4 bases from J, with 15 bases between. The CDR3 DNA reads as TGTGCCAGCAGCGGGGCTGGGGGTGGGTACAATGAGCAGTTCTTC. This codes for CASSGAGGGYNEQFF. Based on the CDR3 plus reference TRBV5-6 and TRBJ2-1, the full variable domain is DAGVTQSPTHLIKTRGQQVTLRCSPKSGHDTVSWYQQALGQGPQFIFQYYEEEERQRGNFPDRFSGHQFPNYSSELNVNALLLGDSALYLCASSGAGGGYNEQFFGPGTRLTVL.

The chain couples TRBV13 to TRBJ2-3, with TRBD2 matching over 10 bases. This CDR3 contains 18 residues. The V and J ends lost 2 bases and 4 bases, in that order; junction bases with no gene match: 12. CDR1 is PRHDT, CDR2 FYEKMQ, per germline (reference sequence). The chain's CDR3 is CASSLIASGGAGADTQYF. The CDR3 DNA reads as TGTGCCAGCAGCTTAATCGCCAGCGGGGGGGCCGGGGCAGATACGCAGTATTTT. The full variable domain, completed using reference TRBV13 and TRBJ2-3, is AAGVIQSPRHLIKEKRETATLKCYPIPRHDTVYWYQQGPGQDPQFLISFYEKMQSDKGSIPDRFSAQQFSDYHSELNMSSLELGDSALYFCASSLIASGGAGADTQYFGPGTRLTVL.

V is TRBV7-3 and J is TRBJ2-1; 7 nucleotides agree with TRBD1. The CDR3 covers 15 residues. V lost 5 bases and J lost 7; bases outside the gene matches: 11. CDR1 and CDR2 from the germline V gene are SGHTA and FQGTGA. Written as DNA, the CDR3 is TGTGCCAGCAGCCCCCAGACAGGGATCCCTAATGAGCAGTTCTTC. Translated, it gives CASSPQTGIPNEQFF.

This sequence joins TRBV11-2 and TRBJ1-3, with D perhaps TRBD1 (5 bases). Trimming removed 5 bases at V and 2 bases at J, with 19 bases between. There are 17 residues in the CDR3. From germline, CDR1 is SGHAT and CDR2 FQNNGV. This CDR3 is CASSDLGTGTTGNTIYF. CDR3 sequence (DNA): TGTGCCAGCAGCGACCTGGGGACGGGGACTACTGGAAACACCATATATTTT.

CDR3 protein: CASSLSHPSGDPYNEQFF. The CDR3 nucleotides are TGTGCCAGCAGTTTGTCACATCCTAGCGGGGACCCCTACAATGAGCAGTTCTTC. The J gene is TRBJ2-1, the V gene TRBV27, with 9 bases lining up with TRBD2. The germline gives CDR1 MNHEY, CDR2 SMNVEV (reference sequence). The CDR3 length is 18 residues. V gave up 3 bases and J gave up 2 bases; unmatched junction bases: 11.

Concerning this clone: The CDR3 does not close with the conserved phenylalanine or tryptophan, likely indicating a read error. The gene calls are TRBV25-1 and TRBJ2-3; D remains unclear. CDR3 length equals 14 residues. V lost 4 bases and J 0 bases, leaving 8 bases between the germline ends. The germline gives CDR1 MGHDK, CDR2 SYGVNS. CDR3 sequence (DNA): TGTGCCAGCAGTGTGCACGGAAGCACAGATACGCAGTATCTT. Encoded protein: CASSVHGSTDTQYL.

The rearrangement links TRBV4-1 to TRBJ2-2, with TRBD2 matching over 7 bases. The CDR3 covers 15 residues. CDR1 and CDR2 from the germline V gene are MGHRA and YSYEKL. V shed 6 bases and J 3 bases; nucleotides not matched to a gene: 7. The CDR3 DNA is TGCGCCAGCAGACCTTCTAGCGGAGACACCGGGGAGCTGTTTTTT. Translation: CASRPSSGDTGELFF.

This clone has only one observation. The genes are TRBV7-2 and TRBJ2-7, with 10 positions matching TRBD1. Losses at the gene ends were 5 bases for V and 4 bases for J; bases not matched to a gene: 5. This CDR3 comprises 14 residues. Germline V gene sequence: CDR1 SGHTA, CDR2 FQGNSA. The CDR3 coding sequence is TGTGCCAGCAGCCGGGGACAGGGGCCATACGAGCAGTACTTC. Translation: CASSRGQGPYEQYF.

CDR3 sequence (DNA): TGTGCCAGCAGCCTGGGACTAGCGGGGGGTTTTACCTACGAGCAGTACTTC. As protein: CASSLGLAGGFTYEQYF. This sequence joins TRBV5-6 and TRBJ2-7; 15 nucleotides match TRBD2. CDR1 is SGHDT, CDR2 YYEEEE, per germline. The CDR3 totals 17 residues. V trimming: 4 bases; J trimming: 2 bases; junction bases outside the gene matches: 7.

Worth noting for this clone: Other DNA sequences in this specimen translate into the identical CDR3. This rearrangement joins TRBV5-4 to TRBJ2-1; 12 nucleotides line up with TRBD2. Germline CDR1 SGHNT, CDR2 YYREEE (reference sequence). J was trimmed by 7 bases and V by 2 bases; bases with no gene match: 4. This CDR3 spans 15 amino acids. CDR3 bases: TGTGCCAGCAGCTTTCTAGCGGGGGGGAATAATGAGCAGTTCTTC. Translation gives CASSFLAGGNNEQFF.

The chain employs TRBV2 and TRBJ2-6; D uncertain. The germline V gene encodes CDR1 SNHLY and CDR2 FYNNEI. The CDR3 has 15 residues. The V gene lost 3 bases and the J gene lost 4 bases, with 10 bases spanning the gap. The CDR3 spells CASSDSLYGANVLTF. The DNA of the CDR3 is TGTGCCAGCAGTGATTCTCTGTACGGGGCCAACGTCCTGACTTTC.

V usage is TRBV6-5 and J usage is TRBJ1-1; a possible D gene is TRBD1 (5 bases). Germline V gives CDR1 MNHEY, CDR2 SVGAGI. The ends were cut back, 7 bases at V and 4 bases at J, with 16 bases in the middle. This CDR3 region has 14 residues. The CDR3 DNA is TGTGCCAGCACCGACGAGGCGGGGGGCACTGAAGCTTTCTTT. It yields the protein CASTDEAGGTEAFF.

The chain has TRBV27 and TRBJ2-7; possible D gene TRBD2, 5 bases. The CDR3 consists of 12 residues. Germline values: CDR1 MNHEY, CDR2 SMNVEV (reference sequence). The V gene lost 6 bases and the J gene lost 5 bases, with 11 bases spanning the gap. CDR3 DNA: TGTGCCAGCAGGGGGAGACTAAACGAGCAGTACTTC. Translation gives CASRGRLNEQYF.

CDR3: CASSPRLGLDEQYF. The DNA for the CDR3 is TGTGCCAGCAGCCCCCGGCTGGGGCTCGACGAGCAGTACTTC. The chain couples TRBV9 to TRBJ2-7, with D possibly being TRBD1 (5 bases). The germline gives CDR1 SGDLS, CDR2 YYNGEE. The V end was cut by 4 bases, the J end by 5 bases, with 16 bases between. The CDR3 extends over 14 amino acids.

The chain is built from TRBV7-2 and TRBJ2-1; TRBD2 is a possible D gene (5 bases). CDR1 is SGHTA and CDR2 is FQGNSA in the germline V gene. CDR3 size: 14 residues. V was clipped by 1 base and J by 6 bases, with 10 bases between them. The CDR3 loop is CASSLVVSGNEQFF. CDR3 sequence (DNA): TGTGCCAGCAGCTTAGTCGTAAGCGGCAATGAGCAGTTCTTC.

The gene calls are TRBV4-3 and TRBJ2-3; 12 positions agree with TRBD2. Germline V gene lookup returns CDR1 LGHNA and CDR2 YSLEER. There are 18 residues in the CDR3. The J segment lost 2 bases and the V segment lost 1 base, leaving 7 bases of the junction unmatched. CDR3 nucleotide sequence: TGCGCCAGCAGCCAAGGCCGACTAGCGGGAGCGGTCACAGATACGCAGTATTTT. Translation: CASSQGRLAGAVTDTQYF.

Remarks on this clone: The same CDR3 also results from other DNA sequences found in this sample. The CDR3 coding sequence is TGCGCCAGCAGCCAGGAACTAGCGGGAACCTACGAGCAGTACTTC. Protein product: CASSQELAGTYEQYF. The gene calls are TRBV4-1 and TRBJ2-7; 10 positions agree with TRBD2. V was clipped by 3 bases and J by 2 bases; unmatched bases: 4. Germline V gene data show CDR1 as MGHRA and CDR2 as YSYEKL. CDR3 size: 15 residues.

CDR3 coding DNA: TGCGCCAGCAAAGAATTAGCGGGGCCCTCAAAATCAGATACGCAGTATTTT. Translation gives CASKELAGPSKSDTQYF. This chain joins TRBV4-1 and TRBJ2-3; 8 bases match TRBD2. Germline CDR1 reads MGHRA; CDR2 reads YSYEKL. The ends lost 7 bases at V and 4 bases at J; junction bases unmatched: 16. CDR3 length: 17 residues.

This clone was counted a single time. The chain has TRBV10-3 and TRBJ1-1; D is ambiguous. The CDR3 covers 15 residues. Germline CDR1 ENHRY, CDR2 SYGVKD. V lost 3 bases and J lost 2, with 13 bases in between. The CDR3 region is CAISDGEDLNTEAFF. CDR3 nucleotide sequence: TGTGCCATCAGTGATGGGGAGGACCTAAACACTGAAGCTTTCTTT.

This chain uses TRBV11-2 with TRBJ2-3; 9 bases are a match to TRBD2. V gave up 4 bases and J gave up 5 bases; unmatched junction bases: 4. The CDR3 spans 14 residues. Germline CDR1 reads SGHAT; CDR2 reads FQNNGV. The chain's CDR3 is CASSYSGSVDTQYF. The CDR3 DNA is TGTGCCAGCAGCTATAGCGGGAGCGTAGATACGCAGTATTTT.

The gene calls are TRBV6-1 and TRBJ1-6; 11 positions match TRBD1. V shed 8 bases, J shed 10 bases, and the junction held 7 bases outside the gene matches. The CDR3 totals 14 residues. Germline CDR1 reads MNHNS; CDR2 reads SASEGT. In nucleotides, the CDR3 is TGTGCCAGCGTCCGGGACAGGGGGGCGTCACCCCTCCACTTT. Its protein is CASVRDRGASPLHF.

Note on this clone: Since a far larger clone is one base different, this is likely a read error. Other DNA sequences in this sample translate to the same CDR3. CDR3 sequence reads: CASSLGGNTEAFF. The CDR3 DNA is TGTGCCAGCAGCTTAGGGGGGAACACTGAAGCTTTCTTT. The chain combines TRBV5-6 with TRBJ1-1, with D maybe TRBD1 (6 bases). The ends were cut back, 2 bases at V and 1 base at J, with 6 bases in the middle. The germline gives CDR1 SGHDT, CDR2 YYEEEE. This CDR3 is built from 13 residues.

A word on this clone: The junction and the germline gene differ at one end; a read error may be behind it. The chain recombines TRBV7-9 with TRBJ2-1, with 13 bases that match TRBD2. There are 12 residues in the CDR3. Germline values: CDR1 SEHNR, CDR2 FQNEAQ (reference sequence). The chain's CDR3 is CASSQGLAGPVF. The DNA of the CDR3 is TGTGCCAGCAGCCAGGGACTAGCGGGGCCCGTCTTC.

J is TRBJ2-1 and V is TRBV10-1; D is tentatively TRBD1 or TRBD2 (5 bases each). The CDR3 length is 17 residues. The V gene lost 5 bases and the J gene lost 2 bases, with 19 bases spanning the gap. CDR1 and CDR2 from the germline V gene are WNHNN and SYGVQD (reference sequence). CDR3 in amino acids: CASSPLGPAGTYNEQFF. For the CDR3, the DNA is TGCGCCAGCAGTCCCTTGGGGCCGGCGGGCACCTACAATGAGCAGTTCTTC.

The chain joins TRBV7-8 to TRBJ2-1; TRBD1 matches 7 bases. Germline trimming cut 3 bases from V and 4 bases from J; bases unmatched to any gene: 6. Germline loops: CDR1 SGHVS, CDR2 FQNEAQ. CDR3 length: 15 residues. The CDR3 DNA is TGTGCCAGCAGCTTGGTGGGCAGGGGGTACAATGAGCAGTTCTTC. Its translation is CASSLVGRGYNEQFF.

The sample holds one count of this clone. CDR3 bases: TGTGCCTGGAGCCGGGACAGGGTCTACGAGCAGTACTTC. This sequence encodes CAWSRDRVYEQYF. The rearrangement uses TRBV30 and TRBJ2-7; TRBD1 matches at 9 bases. This CDR3 region has 13 residues. Per germline, CDR1 GTSNPN and CDR2 SVGIG (reference sequence). V was pared by 3 bases and J by 3 bases, with 3 bases of the junction left unmatched.

This clone was seen a single time. V and J are TRBV7-8 and TRBJ1-5, with 7 bases lining up with TRBD1. This CDR3 has 14 amino acids. The V gene's germline CDR1 is SGHVS and CDR2 FQNEAQ. V lost 3 bases and J lost 7; bases outside the gene matches: 6. The DNA of the CDR3 is TGTGCCAGCAGCTTCGGAGGGGGCCAGCAGCCCCAGCATTTT. Translating gives CASSFGGGQQPQHF.

The J gene is TRBJ2-3, the V gene TRBV7-9, with 10 bases matching TRBD2. The trim removed 1 base at V and 0 bases at J, leaving 10 bases unmatched. CDR3 length: 19 amino acids. Germline V gene sequence: CDR1 SEHNR, CDR2 FQNEAQ (reference sequence). The CDR3 sequence is CASSLGLAGAATSTDTQYF. CDR3 nucleotide sequence: TGTGCCAGCAGCTTAGGGCTAGCGGGGGCGGCGACTAGCACAGATACGCAGTATTTT.

The V and J genes are TRBV19 and TRBJ1-6; D call uncertain. The V end was cut by 5 bases, the J end by 5 bases, with 10 bases between. Germline V lookup: CDR1 LNHDA, CDR2 SQIVND (reference sequence). This CDR3 comprises 14 residues. DNA for the CDR3: TGTGCCAGTAGTCGGCAGTCTCATAATTCACCCCTCCACTTT. Translation: CASSRQSHNSPLHF.

The chain carries TRBV5-6 and TRBJ2-7; TRBD1 is a possible D gene (6 bases). The germline V gene has CDR1 SGHDT and CDR2 YYEEEE. The CDR3 has 14 residues. Trimming shortened V by 1 base and J by 6 bases, and 14 bases separated the two germline ends. The CDR3 coding sequence is TGTGCCAGCAGCTTGCTACAGGGAGCAGGCGAGCAGTACTTC. Translation gives CASSLLQGAGEQYF.